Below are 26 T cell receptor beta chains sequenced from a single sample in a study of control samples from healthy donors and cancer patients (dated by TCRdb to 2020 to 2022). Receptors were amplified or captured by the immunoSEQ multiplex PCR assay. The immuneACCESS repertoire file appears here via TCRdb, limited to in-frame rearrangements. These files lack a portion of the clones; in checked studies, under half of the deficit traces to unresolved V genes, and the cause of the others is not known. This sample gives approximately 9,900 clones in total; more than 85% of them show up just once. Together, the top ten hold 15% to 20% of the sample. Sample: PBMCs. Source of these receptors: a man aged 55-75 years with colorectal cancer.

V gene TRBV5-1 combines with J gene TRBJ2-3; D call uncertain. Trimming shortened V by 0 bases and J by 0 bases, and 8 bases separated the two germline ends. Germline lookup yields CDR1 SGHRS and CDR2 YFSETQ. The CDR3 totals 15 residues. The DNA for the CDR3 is TGCGCCAGCAGCTTGGTACGAGCTAGCACAGATACGCAGTATTTT. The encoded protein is CASSLVRASTDTQYF.

CDR3 coding DNA: TGTGCCAGCAGCCCCACCCTGGGGATCAGGACAGATACGCAGTATTTT. Protein sequence: CASSPTLGIRTDTQYF. This chain joins TRBV7-2 and TRBJ2-3; D unresolved. Looked up from germline, CDR1 is SGHTA and CDR2 is FQGNSA. Trimming removed 5 bases from V and 3 bases from J, with 18 bases in between. The CDR3 runs 16 residues.

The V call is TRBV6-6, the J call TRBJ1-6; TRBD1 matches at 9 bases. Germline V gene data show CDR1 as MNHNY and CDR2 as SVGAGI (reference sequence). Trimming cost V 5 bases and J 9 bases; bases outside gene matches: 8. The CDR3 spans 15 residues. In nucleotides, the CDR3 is TGTGCCAGCAGTAAACAACAGGGGGCGGCTTCACCCCTCCACTTT. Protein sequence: CASSKQQGAASPLHF.

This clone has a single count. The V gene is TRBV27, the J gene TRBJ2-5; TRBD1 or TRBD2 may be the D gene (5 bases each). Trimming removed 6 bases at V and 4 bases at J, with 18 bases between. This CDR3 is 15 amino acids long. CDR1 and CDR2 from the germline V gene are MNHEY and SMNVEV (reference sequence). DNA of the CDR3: TGTGCCAGCAGCCTCACCACGGGGCTAGCAGAGACCCAGTACTTC. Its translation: CASSLTTGLAETQYF.

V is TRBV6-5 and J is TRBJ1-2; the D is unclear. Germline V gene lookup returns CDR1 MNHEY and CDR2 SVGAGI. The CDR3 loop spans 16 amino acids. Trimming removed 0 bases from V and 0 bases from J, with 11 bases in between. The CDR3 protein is CASSYSMAGSNYGYTF. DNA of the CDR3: TGTGCCAGCAGTTACTCCATGGCAGGATCTAACTATGGCTACACCTTC.

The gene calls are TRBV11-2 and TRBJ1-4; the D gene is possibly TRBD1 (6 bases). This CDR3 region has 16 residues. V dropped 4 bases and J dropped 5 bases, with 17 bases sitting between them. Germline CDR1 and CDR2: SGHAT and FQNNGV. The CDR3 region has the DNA TGTGCCAGCAGCTCCCACAATACAGGGTTCAATGAAAAACTGTTTTTT. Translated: CASSSHNTGFNEKLFF. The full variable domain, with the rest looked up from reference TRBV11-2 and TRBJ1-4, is EAGVAQSPRYKIIEKRQSVAFWCNPISGHATLYWYQQILGQGPKLLIQFQNNGVVDDSQLPKDRFSAERLKGVDSTLKIQPAKLEDSAVYLCASSSHNTGFNEKLFFGSGTQLSVL.

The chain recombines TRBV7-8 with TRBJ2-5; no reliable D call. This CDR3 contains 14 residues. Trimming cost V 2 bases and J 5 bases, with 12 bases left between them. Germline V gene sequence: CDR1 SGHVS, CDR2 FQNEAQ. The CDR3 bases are TGTGCCAGCAGCTTACAACTGACATCGGAGACCCAGTACTTC. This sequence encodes CASSLQLTSETQYF.

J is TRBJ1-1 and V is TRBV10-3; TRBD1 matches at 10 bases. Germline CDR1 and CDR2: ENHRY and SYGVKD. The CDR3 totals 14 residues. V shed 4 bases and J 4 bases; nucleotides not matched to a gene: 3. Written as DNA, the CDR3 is TGTGCCATCAGTGTGGGACAGGGGTTCACTGAAGCTTTCTTT. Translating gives CAISVGQGFTEAFF.

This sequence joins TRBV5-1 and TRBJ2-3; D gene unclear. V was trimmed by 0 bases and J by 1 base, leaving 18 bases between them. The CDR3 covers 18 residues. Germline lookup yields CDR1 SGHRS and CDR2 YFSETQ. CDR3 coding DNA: TGCGCCAGCAGCTTGGCCGCCAGCGCCCAGTGGGGCACAGATACGCAGTATTTT. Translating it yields CASSLAASAQWGTDTQYF.

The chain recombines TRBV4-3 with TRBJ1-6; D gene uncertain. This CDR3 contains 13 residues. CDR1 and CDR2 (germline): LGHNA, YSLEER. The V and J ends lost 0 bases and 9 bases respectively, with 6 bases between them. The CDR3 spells CASSQDLGSPLHF. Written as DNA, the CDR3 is TGCGCCAGCAGCCAAGACTTGGGTTCACCCCTCCACTTT.

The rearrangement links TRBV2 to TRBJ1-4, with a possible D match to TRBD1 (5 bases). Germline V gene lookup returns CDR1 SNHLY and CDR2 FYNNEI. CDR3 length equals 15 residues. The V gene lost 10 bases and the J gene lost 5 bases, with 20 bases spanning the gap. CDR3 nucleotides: TGTGCCACAAGCAGGATGGGGCAGGCGAATGAAAAACTGTTTTTT. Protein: CATSRMGQANEKLFF.

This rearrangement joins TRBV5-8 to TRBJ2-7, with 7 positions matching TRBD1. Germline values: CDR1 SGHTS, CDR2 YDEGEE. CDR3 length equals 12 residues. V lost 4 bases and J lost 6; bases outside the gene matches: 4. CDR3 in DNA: TGTGCCAGCAGCACAGCAGGGGGCGAGCAGTACTTC. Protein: CASSTAGGEQYF.

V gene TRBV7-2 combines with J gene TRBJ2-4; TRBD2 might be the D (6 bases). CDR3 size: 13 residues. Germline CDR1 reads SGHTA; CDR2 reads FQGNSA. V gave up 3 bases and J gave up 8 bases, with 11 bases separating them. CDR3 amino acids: CASSFRWEDIQYF. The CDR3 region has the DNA TGTGCCAGCAGCTTTCGCTGGGAGGACATTCAGTACTTC.

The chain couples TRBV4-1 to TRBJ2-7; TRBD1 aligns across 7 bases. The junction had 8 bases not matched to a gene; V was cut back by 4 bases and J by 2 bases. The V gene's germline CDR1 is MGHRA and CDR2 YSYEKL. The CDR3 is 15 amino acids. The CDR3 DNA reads TGCGCCAGCAGCCGGGACCGACAGGGCACCTACGAGCAGTACTTC. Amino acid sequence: CASSRDRQGTYEQYF.

CDR3 amino acids: CASSLGRAGGVRNTEAFF. CDR3 coding DNA: TGTGCCAGCAGCCTGGGTCGGGCAGGGGGCGTACGGAACACTGAAGCTTTCTTT. The chain carries TRBV11-2 and TRBJ1-1; the match to TRBD1 covers 8 bases. V trimming: 5 bases; J trimming: 1 base; junction bases outside the gene matches: 15. This CDR3 is 18 amino acids long. Germline CDR1 and CDR2: SGHAT and FQNNGV.

The CDR3 DNA is TGTGCCACACAGACGGGACTATACGAGCAGTACTTC. Its protein is CATQTGLYEQYF. The J gene is TRBJ2-7, the V gene TRBV6-5, with TRBD2 matching 7 bases. Germline V lookup: CDR1 MNHEY, CDR2 SVGAGI. The CDR3 extends over 12 amino acids. V lost 10 bases to trimming and J lost 4 bases; unmatched junction nucleotides: 7.

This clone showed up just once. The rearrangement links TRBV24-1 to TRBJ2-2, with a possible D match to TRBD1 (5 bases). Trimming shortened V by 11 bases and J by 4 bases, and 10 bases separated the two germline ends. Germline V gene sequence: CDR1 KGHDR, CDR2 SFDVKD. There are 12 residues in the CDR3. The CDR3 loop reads CAIARGTGELFF. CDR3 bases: TGTGCCATCGCAAGGGGCACCGGGGAGCTGTTTTTT.

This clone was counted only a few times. DNA for the CDR3: TGCGCCAGCAGCCAGCGAATCTCCTACGAGCAGTACTTC. It encodes CASSQRISYEQYF. This chain uses TRBV4-1 with TRBJ2-7; D unclear. Germline values: CDR1 MGHRA, CDR2 YSYEKL. V lost 3 bases to trimming and J lost 0 bases, with 6 bases between them. This CDR3 spans 13 amino acids.

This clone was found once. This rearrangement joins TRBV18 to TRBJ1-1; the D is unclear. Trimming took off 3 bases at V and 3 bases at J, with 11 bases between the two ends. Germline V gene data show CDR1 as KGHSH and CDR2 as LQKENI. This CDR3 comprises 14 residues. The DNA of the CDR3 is TGTGCCAGCTCACCTTACGGCAGTCACACTGAAGCTTTCTTT. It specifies CASSPYGSHTEAFF.

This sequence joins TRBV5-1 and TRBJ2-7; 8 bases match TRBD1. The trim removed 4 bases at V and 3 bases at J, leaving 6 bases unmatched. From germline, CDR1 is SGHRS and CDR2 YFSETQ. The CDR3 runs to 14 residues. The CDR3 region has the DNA TGCGCCAGCAGCCGGATGGACAGGGTCTACGAGCAGTACTTC. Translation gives CASSRMDRVYEQYF.

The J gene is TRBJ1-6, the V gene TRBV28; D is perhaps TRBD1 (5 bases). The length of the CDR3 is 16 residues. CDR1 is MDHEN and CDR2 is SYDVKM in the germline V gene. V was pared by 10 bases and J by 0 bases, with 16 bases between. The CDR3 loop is CATKGLTSSYNSPLHF. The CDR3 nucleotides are TGTGCCACCAAGGGACTAACGAGCTCCTATAATTCACCCCTCCACTTT. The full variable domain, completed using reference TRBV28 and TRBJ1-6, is DVKVTQSSRYLVKRTGEKVFLECVQDMDHENMFWYRQDPGLGLRLIYFSYDVKMKEKGDIPEGYSVSREKKERFSLILESASTNQTSMYLCATKGLTSSYNSPLHFGNGTRLTVT.

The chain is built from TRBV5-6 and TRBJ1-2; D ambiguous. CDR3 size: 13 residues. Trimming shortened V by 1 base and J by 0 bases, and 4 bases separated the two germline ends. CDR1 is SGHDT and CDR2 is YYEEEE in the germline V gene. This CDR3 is CASSLWANYGYTF. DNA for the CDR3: TGTGCCAGCAGCTTGTGGGCTAACTATGGCTACACCTTC.

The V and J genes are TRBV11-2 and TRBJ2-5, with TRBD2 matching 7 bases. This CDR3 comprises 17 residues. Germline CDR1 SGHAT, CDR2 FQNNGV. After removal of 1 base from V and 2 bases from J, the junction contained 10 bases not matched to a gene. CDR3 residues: CASSLGRGRAKQETQYF. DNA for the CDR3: TGTGCCAGCAGCTTAGGACGGGGGAGGGCAAAACAAGAGACCCAGTACTTC.

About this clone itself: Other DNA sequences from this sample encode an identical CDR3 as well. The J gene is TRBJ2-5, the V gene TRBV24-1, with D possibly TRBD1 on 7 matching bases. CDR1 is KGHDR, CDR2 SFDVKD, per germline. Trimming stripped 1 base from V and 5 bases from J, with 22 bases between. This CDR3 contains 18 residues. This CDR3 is CATSDLSPRGGGKETQYF. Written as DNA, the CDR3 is TGTGCCACCAGTGATTTATCCCCCAGAGGAGGGGGCAAGGAGACCCAGTACTTC.

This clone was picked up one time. The CDR3 DNA follows: TGTGCCAGCAGTCCTTCCCGAGCAGGCCAAGAGACCCAGTACTTC. Protein sequence: CASSPSRAGQETQYF. V and J are TRBV7-2 and TRBJ2-5; D is uncertain. The V end was cut by 6 bases, the J end by 1 base, with 15 bases between. The germline CDR1 and CDR2 sequences are SGHTA and FQGNSA. This CDR3 has 15 residues.

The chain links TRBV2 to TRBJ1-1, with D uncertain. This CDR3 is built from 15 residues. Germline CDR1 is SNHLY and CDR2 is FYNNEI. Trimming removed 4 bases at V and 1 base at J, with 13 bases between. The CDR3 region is CASSVAGHSNTEAFF. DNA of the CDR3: TGTGCCAGCAGTGTAGCGGGCCATTCGAACACTGAAGCTTTCTTT.